The entry that follows covers one T cell receptor (beta chain) sequence. It has no known antigen specificity. The input lacks base qualities; no much larger clone sits a single base away. Via the germline V gene, CDR1 is KGHSH and CDR2 LQKENI. Cut back by 3 bases and 1 base, the V and J ends lie 12 bases apart. The CDR3 numbers 15 residues from cysteine through phenylalanine. The sequence is cut down to CDR3 DNA, 45 bases in frame from base 1. This sample stems from a study of blood T cell repertoires in COVID-19 (dated by TCRdb to 2018 to 2021). About the investigation overall: Samples from collaborators originated in the United States, Italy and Spain and spanned both the acute and convalescent phases of COVID-19. The material from the prospective study consisted of cDNA or gDNA derived from T cells, B-cell-depleted T cells, or PBMCs. Subjects who had been exposed to COVID-19, were actively infected with it, or had recovered from it provided the deeply sampled blood TCRbeta repertoires that made up the dataset. The repertoires were made available in a free public database intended to serve as a resource for research on the immune response to SARS-CoV-2. The samples were drawn from two sources: the first 160 participants of the ongoing ImmuneRACE study, and 1,000 to 1,500 subjects contributed by 6 global collaborators. Nearly every sample came with metadata listing a de-identified subject ID, COVID-19 status, age in years and sex. HLA class I and class II types, where available, came from metadata supplied by the sample provider rather than from assay-based typing. The research as a whole found: How much clinical and demographic metadata was included differed by source and by participant, and the metadata was provided uncurated.

Whole blood was collected in K2EDTA tubes by collaborating institutions according to the institutions' own protocols. Collaborator samples were shipped for TCRbeta analysis as frozen whole blood, isolated PBMCs, or DNA extracted from either sample type. The immunoSEQ Assay, a bias-controlled multiplex PCR, was used to amplify TCRbeta CDR3 regions from genomic DNA. The study's own analysis went as follows. The number of nucleated cells in each sample was estimated by amplification of reference gene primers within the assay. Sequence reads were collapsed and filtered to measure the absolute abundance of every unique TCRbeta CDR3 rearrangement. For each sample, productive Simpson clonality was calculated by taking the square root of Simpson's diversity index across productive rearrangements. TCRdb retrieved this table from immuneACCESS and kept in-frame rearrangements only. Not all clones are present; in checked studies, unresolved V genes account for under half, and no reason is known for the remainder. The V and J calls and clone size come from that table; D and trimming were worked out from the DNA. Present in this sample are 370,000 or so clones, around 84% of which were seen just once. The ten largest make up about 1% of the sample.

The sequence joins TRBV18 to TRBJ1-1; no D segment can be confidently identified. This receptor was identified in a human donor with acute or convalescent COVID-19. The donor label of this sample is uncertain. Source material: peripheral blood. CDR3 loop: CASSPQWGGNTEAFF. The DNA reads TGTGCCAGCTCACCCCAATGGGGAGGGAACACTGAAGCTTTCTTT. The variable domain in full, with residues beyond the CDR3 obtained from the reference TRBV18 and TRBJ1-1 genes, is NAGVMQNPRHLVRRRGQEARLRCSPMKGHSHVYWYRQLPEEGLKFMVYLQKENIIDESGMPKERFSAEFPKEGPSILRIQQVVRGDSAAYFCASSPQWGGNTEAFFGQGTRLTVV.